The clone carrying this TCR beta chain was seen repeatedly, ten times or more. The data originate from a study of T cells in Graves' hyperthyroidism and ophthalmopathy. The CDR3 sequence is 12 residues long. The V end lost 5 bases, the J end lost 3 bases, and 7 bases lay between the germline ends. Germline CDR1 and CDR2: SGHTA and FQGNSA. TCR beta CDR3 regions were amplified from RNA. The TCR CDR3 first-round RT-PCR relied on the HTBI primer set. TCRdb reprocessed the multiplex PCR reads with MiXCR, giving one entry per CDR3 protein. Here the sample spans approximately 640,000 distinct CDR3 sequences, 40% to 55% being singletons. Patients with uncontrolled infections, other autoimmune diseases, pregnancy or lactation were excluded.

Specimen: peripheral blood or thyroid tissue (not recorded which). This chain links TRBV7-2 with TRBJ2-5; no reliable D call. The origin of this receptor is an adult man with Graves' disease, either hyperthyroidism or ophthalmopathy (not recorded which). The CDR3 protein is CASSLIKETQYF. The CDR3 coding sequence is TGTGCCAGCAGCCTTATAAAAGAGACCCAGTACTTC.